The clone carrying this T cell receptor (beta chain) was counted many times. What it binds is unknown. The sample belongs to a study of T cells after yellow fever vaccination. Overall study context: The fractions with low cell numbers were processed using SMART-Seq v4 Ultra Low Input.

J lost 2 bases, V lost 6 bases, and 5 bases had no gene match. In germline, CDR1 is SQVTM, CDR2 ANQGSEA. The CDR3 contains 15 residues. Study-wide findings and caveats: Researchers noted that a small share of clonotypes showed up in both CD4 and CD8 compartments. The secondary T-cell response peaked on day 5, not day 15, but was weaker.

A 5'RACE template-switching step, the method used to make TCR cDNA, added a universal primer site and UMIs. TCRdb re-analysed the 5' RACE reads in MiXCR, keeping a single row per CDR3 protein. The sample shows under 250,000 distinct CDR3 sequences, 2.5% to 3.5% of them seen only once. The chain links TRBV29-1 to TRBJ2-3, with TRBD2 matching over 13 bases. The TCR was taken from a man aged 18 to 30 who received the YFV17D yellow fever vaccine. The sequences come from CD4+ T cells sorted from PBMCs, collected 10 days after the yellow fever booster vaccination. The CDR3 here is CSVAGLAGTTDTQYF. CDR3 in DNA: TGCAGCGTAGCGGGACTAGCGGGAACCACAGATACGCAGTATTTT.